Listed below are T cell receptor beta chains from one sample, sequenced in a study of blood T cell repertoires in COVID-19. Sequencing used immunoSEQ multiplex PCR; TCRdb keeps in-frame clones, though not all of them. The table has about 120,000 clones, over 60% seen once; the top ten hold 3.8%. The sequenced sample consisted of peripheral blood. These receptors originate from an elderly woman with acute or convalescent COVID-19. The CDR3 runs from the conserved cysteine through the conserved F or W. The D gene is left open where the match is weak. Size tells how often a clone was seen (once, few, many) or the class of an expanded clone, and some rows leave it out.

D	V	size	J	DNA	CDR3
-	TRBV21-1	few	TRBJ2-1	TGTGCCAGCAGCAAAGATGATGCGGGGACTTGGAATGAGCAGTTCTTC	CASSKDDAGTWNEQFF
TRBD2	TRBV30	-	TRBJ2-1	TGTGCCTGGAAAAGAGACCTAGCGGGGAACAATGAGCAGTTCTTC	CAWKRDLAGNNEQFF
-	TRBV3-1/TRBV3-2	-	TRBJ1-5	TGTGCCAGCAGCCAATCGTCGACAGGATTCAAGCATTTT	CASSQSSTGFKHF
-	TRBV27	once	TRBJ1-1	TGTGCCAGCAAAGGTTACAGGAACACTGAAGCTTTCTTT	CASKGYRNTEAFF
TRBD2	TRBV7-2	few	TRBJ2-4	TGTGCCAGCAGCCCAGGACTAGCGGCAGCGAACATTCAGTACTTC	CASSPGLAAANIQYF
-	TRBV27	few	TRBJ2-7	TGTGCCAGCAGTTTAACTCGTAGCTCCTACGAGCAGTACTTC	CASSLTRSSYEQYF
TRBD1	TRBV27	-	TRBJ1-1	TGTGCCAGCAGTGCATGGACAGGGAACACTGAAGCTTTCTTT	CASSAWTGNTEAFF
TRBD1	TRBV10-3	-	TRBJ1-1	TGTGCCATCAGTGCGACAGGGGGAAACACTGAAGCTTTCTTT	CAISATGGNTEAFF
TRBD1	TRBV12-3/TRBV12-4	-	TRBJ1-1	TGTGCCAGCAGACTAGGGACAGGAGAAGCTTTCTTT	CASRLGTGEAFF
-	TRBV7-8	-	TRBJ2-7	TGTGCCAGCAGCTTAAATGTCAGGCCTACCTACGAGCAGTACTTC	CASSLNVRPTYEQYF
-	TRBV2	once	TRBJ2-3	TGTGCCAGCAGTGCGGGAGCCCACAGCACAGATACGCAGTATTTT	CASSAGAHSTDTQYF
-	TRBV11-2	-	TRBJ2-2	TGTGCCAGCAGCTGGACAGCGAACACCGGGGAGCTGTTTTTT	CASSWTANTGELFF
TRBD2	TRBV5-4	once	TRBJ2-1	TGTGCCAGCAGCGGTAGCGGGGCCGTCTCCTACAATGAGCAGTTCTTC	CASSGSGAVSYNEQFF
TRBD1	TRBV15	-	TRBJ2-7	TGTGCCACCAGCAGAGATACAGGGGGCAAGACCTACGAGCAGTACTTC	CATSRDTGGKTYEQYF
-	TRBV5-1	-	TRBJ2-1	TGCGCCAGCAGCTTGGATTCGACTGGGGAGCAGTTCTTC	CASSLDSTGEQFF
-	TRBV30	few	TRBJ1-1	TGTGCCCGTTCCAGAATTAACACTGAAGCTTTCTTT	CARSRINTEAFF
-	TRBV6-2/TRBV6-3	-	TRBJ1-1	TGTGCCAGCAGTTTTACAGGGATGTCGACCCCTACTTTCTTT	CASSFTGMSTPTFF
TRBD1	TRBV10-2	-	TRBJ1-1	TGCGCCAGCAGTGAGCCCCTATTTGGGACAGGGGCTCGGACGGATGCTTTCTTT	CASSEPLFGTGARTDAFF
TRBD2	TRBV5-1	-	TRBJ2-1	TGCGCCAGCACCGGACTAGCGGGTTATTACAATGAGCAGTTCTTC	CASTGLAGYYNEQFF
-	TRBV5-4	-	TRBJ1-6	TGTGCCAGCAGCTTGGGCGATAATTCACCCCTCCACTTT	CASSLGDNSPLHF
-	TRBV29-1	-	TRBJ1-1	TGCAGCGTTGCTGGAGTCAGGGGCTACACTGAAGCTTTCTTT	CSVAGVRGYTEAFF
TRBD1	TRBV2	-	TRBJ1-2	TGTGCCAGCACCAAAGACAGGGGGAATAATTATGGCTACACCTTC	CASTKDRGNNYGYTF
-	TRBV12-3/TRBV12-4	-	TRBJ1-2	TGTGCCAGCAGTCGACAGAGCTACTATGGCTACACCTTC	CASSRQSYYGYTF
-	TRBV6-6	-	TRBJ2-5	TGTGCCAGCAGGACACAGGAGACCCAGTACTTC	CASRTQETQYF
-	TRBV5-1	-	TRBJ2-5	TGCGCCAGCAGCTTGGGTGCAGGGTGGCAAGAGACCCAGTACTTC	CASSLGAGWQETQYF
TRBD1	TRBV18	-	TRBJ1-2	TGTGCCAGCTCACCAACCCCGGGACAGGAGAACTATGGCTACACCTTC	CASSPTPGQENYGYTF
-	TRBV30	-	TRBJ1-1	TGTGCCTGGAGTGTACCGGGGGGCTTGACTGAAGCTTTCTTT	CAWSVPGGLTEAFF
TRBD1	TRBV5-1	-	TRBJ1-5	TGCGCCAGCAGCCTGGGACAGCCAAATCAGCCCCAGCATTTT	CASSLGQPNQPQHF
-	TRBV7-2	-	TRBJ1-2	TGTGCCAGCAGCTCCTCGCTGACGGGTAGTGATGGCTACACCTTC	CASSSSLTGSDGYTF
-	TRBV11-2	-	TRBJ2-3	TGTGCCAGCAGCTTTCTAACGGGGGGCCGCACAGATACGCAGTATTTT	CASSFLTGGRTDTQYF
TRBD1	TRBV18	-	TRBJ1-2	TGTGCCAGCTCACCACCTATGGGGACAGGGCATGGCTACACCTTC	CASSPPMGTGHGYTF
-	TRBV5-1	few	TRBJ1-1	TGCGCCAGCAGCTTGTCGGCAGGGCCCAACACTGAAGCTTTCTTT	CASSLSAGPNTEAFF
-	TRBV28	-	TRBJ1-3	TGTGCCAGCAGTGATACACCTGACAACTCTGGAAACACCATATATTTT	CASSDTPDNSGNTIYF
-	TRBV21-1	few	TRBJ1-2	TGTGCCAGCAGCAAAGAGGCCCAGGGGGCCTGTGGCTACACCTTC	CASSKEAQGACGYTF
TRBD1	TRBV20-1	once	TRBJ2-1	TGCAGTGCTAGGGGGACAGGTGAGCAGTTCTTC	CSARGTGEQFF
-	TRBV28	-	TRBJ1-5	TGTGCCAGCAGTTTTGGGGCGCCGAGCCGCTCGGATTTT	CASSFGAPSRSDF
-	TRBV4-2	-	TRBJ1-1	TGTGCCAGTAACGGGGGGATTAACACTGAAGCTTTCTTT	CASNGGINTEAFF
-	TRBV24-1	-	TRBJ2-7	TGTGCCACCAGTGACATCTCCTACGAGCAGTACTTC	CATSDISYEQYF
-	TRBV18	-	TRBJ1-1	TGTGCCAGCTCACCACTATACACTGAAGCTTTCTTT	CASSPLYTEAFF
-	TRBV6-6	few	TRBJ1-1	TGTGCCAGCAGTAACCTAGGGGGAACTGAAGCTTTCTTT	CASSNLGGTEAFF
TRBD2	TRBV7-2	few	TRBJ2-1	TGTGCCAGCAGCGATCGAGGGACTAGCGGGAGGGCGGAGCAGTTCTTC	CASSDRGTSGRAEQFF
TRBD1	TRBV18	-	TRBJ2-7	TGTGCCAGCTCACCAGGACAGGCCCCCTACGAGCAGTACTTC	CASSPGQAPYEQYF
TRBD1	TRBV6-4	-	TRBJ1-1	TGTGCCGGGGAGACAGGGGGCGTATCATGCGCTTTCTTT	CAGETGGVSCAFF
-	TRBV4-1	-	TRBJ2-1	TGCGCCAGCAGCCCACAACAGGGCATCAGTGATGAGCAGTTCTTC	CASSPQQGISDEQFF
-	TRBV7-9	few	TRBJ1-4	TGTGCCAGCAGCATAGACAGAAATGAAAAACTGTTTTTT	CASSIDRNEKLFF
-	TRBV30	few	TRBJ1-2	TGTGCCTGGAGGGGAGACACCTATGGCTACACCTTC	CAWRGDTYGYTF